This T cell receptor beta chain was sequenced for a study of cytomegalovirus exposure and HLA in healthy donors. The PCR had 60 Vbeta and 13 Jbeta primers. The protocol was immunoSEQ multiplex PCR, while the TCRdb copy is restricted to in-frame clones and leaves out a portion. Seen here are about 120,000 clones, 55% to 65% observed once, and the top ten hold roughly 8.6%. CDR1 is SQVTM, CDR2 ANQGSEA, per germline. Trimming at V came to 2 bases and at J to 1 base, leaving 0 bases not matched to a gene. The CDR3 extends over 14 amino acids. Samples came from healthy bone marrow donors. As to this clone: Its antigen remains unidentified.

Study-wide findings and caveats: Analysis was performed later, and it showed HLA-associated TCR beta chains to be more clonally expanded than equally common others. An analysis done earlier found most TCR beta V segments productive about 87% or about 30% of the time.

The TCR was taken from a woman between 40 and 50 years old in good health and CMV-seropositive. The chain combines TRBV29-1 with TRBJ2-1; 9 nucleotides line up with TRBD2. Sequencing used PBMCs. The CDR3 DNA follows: TGCAGCGTTGAAACTAGCGGGTCCTACAATGAGCAGTTCTTC. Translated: CSVETSGSYNEQFF.